This T cell receptor (beta chain) was obtained from a study of metastatic and nonmetastatic thyroid tumors (dated by TCRdb to about 2020). Regarding the complete study: Repertoires from peripheral blood and from tumor or nodule tissue samples of malignant and benign thyroid patients were compared. Paper-wide results and their limitations: In both blood and tumor samples, malignant tumors were reported to have significantly higher TCR beta diversity than benign nodules.

Libraries were built with PCR. The listed sequencing device is Illumina HiSeq 4000. High-throughput sequencing was used to profile the TCR beta-chain CDR3 region of each patient. The original pipeline was this. CDR3 differences across clinicopathological groups were used to build a classifier for discriminating distant-metastatic papillary thyroid cancer patients. The Shannon index was used to measure repertoire diversity, and the Morisita-Horn index was used to measure how similar tumor and blood repertoires were. TCRdb redid the processing of the public reads, applying fastp at Q25 and MiXCR, and retained in-frame beta chains. These V and J calls derive from TCRdb rather than the authors' analysis. For this sample the table gives about 24,000 clones, of which 18% were detected only once. The top ten constitute more than 2.5% of the sample. Turning to this clone: Its antigen is unknown. The junction and the germline gene differ at one end; a read error may be behind it.

The germline V gene yields SGHVS for CDR1 and FQNEAQ for CDR2. From its cysteine to its phenylalanine, the CDR3 spans 15 amino acids. Only the CDR3 DNA is retained, 45 bases long and in frame from the first base. No treatment had been received by any patient before thyroid surgery. The study retrospectively analysed patient clinical samples collected from about 2012 to 2018 using T-cell receptor beta sequencing. This receptor was taken from a male donor with papillary thyroid cancer or a benign thyroid nodule (not recorded which). Some clones in this sample may be carry-over from other donors' samples. In this chain, TRBV7-8 is recombined with TRBJ1-5; a stretch of 7 junction bases matches TRBD1. Sample: adjacent normal tissue. The nucleotides are TGTGCCAACAGCTTAGAGGGGCAGGGGGTTCGGCCCCAGAATTTT. Translated, it reads CANSLEGQGVRPQNF.